The next 12 T cell receptor beta chains were all read from a single sample in a study of cytomegalovirus exposure and HLA in healthy donors. With 60 Vbeta and 13 Jbeta primers, the PCR was carried out. Profiled with immunoSEQ multiplex PCR; TCRdb holds only in-frame clones, not every one. The ten top clones account for less than 1%, within a sample of more than 200,000 clones. The sequencing sample was made of PBMCs. Source of these receptors: a woman in her twenties or thirties in good health and CMV-seropositive.

CDR3 nucleotide sequence: TGTGCCAGCAGCTCCTCAGGGGATCAGCCCCAGCATTTT. It encodes CASSSSGDQPQHF. The chain uses TRBV6-6 and TRBJ1-5, with D possibly TRBD1 on 6 matching bases. The germline gives CDR1 MNHNY, CDR2 SVGAGI (reference sequence). The CDR3 extends over 13 amino acids. V shed 6 bases and J shed 5 bases, with 11 bases lying between them.

V is TRBV7-9 and J is TRBJ2-7; 7 bases agree with TRBD2. Germline CDR1 and CDR2: SEHNR and FQNEAQ (reference sequence). Unmatched junction bases numbered 10, after V lost 5 bases and J lost 3 bases. The CDR3 is made up of 15 amino acids. The CDR3 sequence: CASSIGRGQLYEQYF. In nucleotides, the CDR3 is TGTGCCAGCAGCATAGGGAGGGGCCAGCTCTACGAGCAGTACTTC. Full variable domain (rest looked up from reference TRBV7-9 and TRBJ2-7): DTGVSQNPRHKITKRGQNVTFRCDPISEHNRLYWYRQTLGQGPEFLTYFQNEAQLEKSRLLSDRFSAERPKGSFSTLEIQRTEQGDSAMYLCASSIGRGQLYEQYFGPGTRLTVT.

The rearrangement uses TRBV7-9 and TRBJ2-5; the D gene is possibly TRBD2 (6 bases). Matching the DNA end better, TRBJ2-7 makes the J call doubtful. This CDR3 has 15 residues. The germline V gene has CDR1 SEHNR and CDR2 FQNEAQ (reference sequence). Written as DNA, the CDR3 is TGTGCCAGCAGCTTACGGACTACACACTCCTACGAGCAGTACTTC. Translating gives CASSLRTTHSYEQYF.

The chain links TRBV18 to TRBJ1-4, with D unclear. The germline V gene encodes CDR1 KGHSH and CDR2 LQKENI. There are 14 residues in the CDR3. Between the trimmed V and J ends, which lost 0 bases and 8 bases, there was a span of 10 bases. The CDR3 is CASSPPGSGEKLFF. The CDR3 nucleotides read TGTGCCAGCTCACCACCGGGATCGGGGGAAAAACTGTTTTTT. The variable domain in full, completed from reference TRBV18 and TRBJ1-4, reads NAGVMQNPRHLVRRRGQEARLRCSPMKGHSHVYWYRQLPEEGLKFMVYLQKENIIDESGMPKERFSAEFPKEGPSILRIQQVVRGDSAAYFCASSPPGSGEKLFFGSGTQLSVL.

The CDR3 DNA follows: TGTGCCAGCACCCGCCTAGGGGGTGGCTACGAGCAGTACTTC. Amino acids: CASTRLGGGYEQYF. The chain recombines TRBV28 with TRBJ2-7; TRBD1 is a possible D gene (6 bases). Germline loops: CDR1 MDHEN, CDR2 SYDVKM. V was shortened by 7 bases and J by 3 bases, with 16 bases between the two germline ends. The CDR3 extends over 14 amino acids.

The chain is built from TRBV28 and TRBJ1-1, with D possibly TRBD1 on 5 matching bases. Germline lookup yields CDR1 MDHEN and CDR2 SYDVKM. V was cut by 1 base and J by 1 base, with 7 bases left in between. This CDR3 has 14 amino acids. The DNA of the CDR3 is TGTGCCAGCAGTTTATTCGGGGGGAACACTGAAGCTTTCTTT. Amino acid sequence: CASSLFGGNTEAFF.

The rearrangement uses TRBV2 and TRBJ1-1, with D unclear. The CDR3 length is 14 residues. Germline V CDR1 and CDR2: SNHLY, FYNNEI. Trimming shortened V by 7 bases and J by 1 base, and 13 bases separated the two germline ends. The CDR3 DNA is TGTGCCAGCACCTCCATAGTAACGAACACTGAAGCTTTCTTT. It yields the protein CASTSIVTNTEAFF.

V gene TRBV30 combines with J gene TRBJ2-2; a possible D gene is TRBD1 (6 bases). Germline V gene sequence: CDR1 GTSNPN, CDR2 SVGIG (reference sequence). This CDR3 contains 15 residues. V dropped 1 base and J dropped 4 bases, with 13 bases sitting between them. The CDR3, as DNA: TGTGCCTGGAGTGCGAACAGGGAAAGCACCGGGGAGCTGTTTTTT. Protein sequence: CAWSANRESTGELFF.

V is TRBV19 and J is TRBJ1-4; 8 bases fit TRBD1. Germline assignment: CDR1 LNHDA and CDR2 SQIVND (reference sequence). CDR3 length: 16 residues. V shed 7 bases, J shed 7 bases, and the junction held 14 bases outside the gene matches. The CDR3 spells CASNTLWAGGGEKLFF. CDR3 bases: TGTGCCAGTAACACCCTCTGGGCAGGGGGCGGTGAAAAACTGTTTTTT.

In regard to this clone: One junction end does not reproduce the germline sequence, and a read error may be involved. The rearrangement links TRBV7-6 to TRBJ2-7, with D tentatively TRBD2 (6 bases). The CDR3 covers 13 residues. In germline, CDR1 is SGHVS, CDR2 FNYEAQ. DNA for the CDR3: TGTGCCAGCAGCCTAGCGCTATCTCGGGAGCAGTACTTC. It yields the protein CASSLALSREQYF.

Notes on this clone: The sample has other DNA sequences that encode this CDR3 too. CDR3 sequence (DNA): TGTGCCAGCAGCTTAGGAGGAGCTAACTATGGCTACACCTTC. Protein: CASSLGGANYGYTF. This chain connects TRBV7-2 to TRBJ1-2; D remains ambiguous. The CDR3 has 14 residues. Germline-derived CDR1 and CDR2 are SGHTA and FQGNSA. Trimming pared 1 base from V and 0 bases from J, leaving 6 bases between. The variable domain in full, with the rest retrieved from reference TRBV7-2 and TRBJ1-2, is GAGVSQSPSNKVTEKGKDVELRCDPISGHTALYWYRQSLGQGLEFLIYFQGNSAPDKSGLPSDRFSAERTGGSVSTLTIQRTQQEDSAVYLCASSLGGANYGYTFGSGTRLTVV.

The chain carries TRBV2 and TRBJ2-5; 7 nucleotides align to TRBD1. This CDR3 region has 15 residues. Germline CDR1 and CDR2: SNHLY and FYNNEI. Losses at the gene ends were 0 bases for V and 12 bases for J; bases not matched to a gene: 13. CDR3 nucleotide sequence: TGTGCCAGCAGTGAAGCCGGGACAGAGATAATACGAGAGTACTTC. Its protein product is CASSEAGTEIIREYF.